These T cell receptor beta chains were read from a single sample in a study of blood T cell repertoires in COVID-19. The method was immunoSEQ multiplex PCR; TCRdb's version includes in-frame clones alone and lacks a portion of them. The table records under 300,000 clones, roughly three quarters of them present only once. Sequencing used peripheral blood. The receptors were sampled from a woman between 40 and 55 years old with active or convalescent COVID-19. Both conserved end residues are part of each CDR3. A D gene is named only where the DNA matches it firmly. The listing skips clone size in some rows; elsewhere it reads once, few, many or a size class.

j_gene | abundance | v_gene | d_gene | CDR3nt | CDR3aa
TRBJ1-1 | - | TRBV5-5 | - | TGTGCCAGCAGCTTGGGCGCTTTGAACACTGAAGCTTTCTTT | CASSLGALNTEAFF
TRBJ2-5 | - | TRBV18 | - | TGTGCCAGCTCACCACCGGCAGCGCTGGAGACCCAGTACTTC | CASSPPAALETQYF
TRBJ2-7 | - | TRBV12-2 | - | TGTGCAAGTCGCCGGTCGCGTGTTTCCGGGGAGGTTTCCTACGAGCAGTACTTC | CASRRSRVSGEVSYEQYF
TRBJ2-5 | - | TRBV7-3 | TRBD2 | TGTGCCAGCAGCCTCGGGGGGGCCTACCAAGAGACCCAGTACTTC | CASSLGGAYQETQYF
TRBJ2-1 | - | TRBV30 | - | TGTGCCTGGGCCGGGGTACATGAGCAGTTCTTC | CAWAGVHEQFF
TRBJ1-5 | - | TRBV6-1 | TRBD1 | TGTGCCAGCAGTGAAGGTTGGGGACAGAATAGCAATCAGCCCCAGCATTTT | CASSEGWGQNSNQPQHF
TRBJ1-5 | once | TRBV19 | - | TGTGCCAGTAGTCAAGGACTTTACCAGGGGAATCAGCCCCAGCATTTT | CASSQGLYQGNQPQHF
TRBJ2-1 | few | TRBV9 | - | TGTGCCAGCAGCGTATCGGACAATGAGCAGTTCTTC | CASSVSDNEQFF
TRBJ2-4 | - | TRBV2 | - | TGTGCCAGCAGGACCCGACTAGTAAACGCCCTAGCCAAAAACATTCAGTACTTC | CASRTRLVNALAKNIQYF
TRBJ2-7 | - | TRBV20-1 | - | TGCAGTGCTAGGCCCGGTGGCGAGCAGTACTTC | CSARPGGEQYF
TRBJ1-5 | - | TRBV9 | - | TGTGCCAGCAGCGTAGATGGCGGATATAGCAATCAGCCCCAGCATTTT | CASSVDGGYSNQPQHF
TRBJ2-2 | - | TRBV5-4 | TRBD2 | TGTGCCAGCAGCTTGGGACTAGCGGGGACGAACACCGGGGAGCTGTTTTTT | CASSLGLAGTNTGELFF
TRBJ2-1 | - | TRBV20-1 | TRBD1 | TGCAGTGCTAGTGGGACAGGAACCGTTTACAATGAGCAGTTCTTC | CSASGTGTVYNEQFF
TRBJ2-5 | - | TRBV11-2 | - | TGTGCCAGCAGCTTCGGACAGAAAGAGACCCAGTACTTC | CASSFGQKETQYF
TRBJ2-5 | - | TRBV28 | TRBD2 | TGTGCCACCGTAGCGGGGGGGCTAGAGACCCAGTACTTC | CATVAGGLETQYF
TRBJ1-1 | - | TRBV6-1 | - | TGTGCCAGCAGTGAGGAGTTCTTTCTCACTGAAGCTTTCTTT | CASSEEFFLTEAFF
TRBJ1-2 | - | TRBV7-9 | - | TGTGCCAGCAGCTTGGACTACTATGGCTACACCTTC | CASSLDYYGYTF
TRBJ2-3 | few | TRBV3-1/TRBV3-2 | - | TGTGCCAGCAGCCTACCCGGGAATTCTCGGGATACGCAGTATTTT | CASSLPGNSRDTQYF
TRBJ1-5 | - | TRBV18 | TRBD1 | TGTGCCAGCTCCCCAGGACAGGGGGCGGGTCAGCCCCAGCATTTT | CASSPGQGAGQPQHF
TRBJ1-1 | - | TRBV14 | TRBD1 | TGTGCCAGCAGCCAAGTGACAGGGGGAGGGACTGAAGCTTTCTTT | CASSQVTGGGTEAFF
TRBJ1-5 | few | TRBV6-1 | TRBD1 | TGTGCCAGCAGTGACAGGACAGGGGGAAATCAGCCCCAGCATTTT | CASSDRTGGNQPQHF
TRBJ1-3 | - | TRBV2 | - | TGTGCCAGCAAACAGGCCTCGGGTCCCTCTGGAAACACCATATATTTT | CASKQASGPSGNTIYF
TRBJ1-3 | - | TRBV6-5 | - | TGTGCCAGCACGTGGAGCGATGGAAACACCATATATTTT | CASTWSDGNTIYF
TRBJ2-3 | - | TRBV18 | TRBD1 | TGTGCCAGCTCACTGGGGACAGGGCGCACAGATACGCAGTATTTT | CASSLGTGRTDTQYF
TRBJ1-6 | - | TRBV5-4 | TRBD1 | TGTGCCAGCAGCCCCCAGGGGGGAAGCTCCTATAATTCACCCCTCCACTTT | CASSPQGGSSYNSPLHF